Listed below are T cell receptor beta chains from one sample, sequenced in a study of siplizumab effects on memory and regulatory T cells. The repertoire was sequenced with immunoSEQ multiplex PCR; TCRdb's copy has only in-frame clones and lacks some. This table holds more than 75,000 clones, around 97% found once. Sequencing was performed on naive CD4+ T cells sorted from blood. Receptors were obtained from a human donor in good health. CDR3s include the opening cysteine and the closing phenylalanine or tryptophan. A D gene is named only where the DNA matches it firmly. Clone size appears in some rows only: once, few, many, or a class for an expanded clone.

V	D	size	J	DNA	CDR3
TRBV7-2	-	-	TRBJ2-2	TGTGCCAGCAGCTTAGTTGTCTCGAACACCGGGGAGCTGTTTTTT	CASSLVVSNTGELFF
TRBV6-5	-	once	TRBJ1-1	TGTGCCAGCAGTCAATCAGGGGCTATAGCAGCTTTCTTT	CASSQSGAIAAFF
TRBV2	-	-	TRBJ2-7	TGTGCCAGCAGAACCGGGTCACAACTCTACGAGCAGTACTTC	CASRTGSQLYEQYF
TRBV2	-	-	TRBJ1-5	TGTGCCAGCAGTGAATCCAGGGCGAGGCATCAGCCCCAGCATTTT	CASSESRARHQPQHF
TRBV15	-	-	TRBJ1-2	TGTGGCCGTCCCCAGCCGACAAACTATGGCTACACCTTC	CGRPQPTNYGYTF
TRBV6-1	-	-	TRBJ1-1	TGTGCCAGCAGTTCTCAGACAGTCGGCACTGAAGCTTTCTTT	CASSSQTVGTEAFF
TRBV6-5	TRBD1	-	TRBJ1-5	TGTGCCAGCAGTTACGGGGACAGACAGCCCCAGCATTTT	CASSYGDRQPQHF
TRBV5-4	-	-	TRBJ2-3	TGTGCCAGCAGCAGGGCGGGTCCCCGGGATACGCAGTATTTT	CASSRAGPRDTQYF
TRBV7-3	-	-	TRBJ1-6	TGTGCCAGCAGACAGGACACCTATAATTCACCCCTCCACTTT	CASRQDTYNSPLHF
TRBV5-1	-	-	TRBJ2-5	TGCGCCAGCAGCTTGGGCGGTGGGCAAGAGACCCAGTACTTC	CASSLGGGQETQYF
TRBV19	-	once	TRBJ2-1	TGTGCCAGTAGCGGAGAATGGGGGAGGGGGACTTACAATGAGCAGTTCTTC	CASSGEWGRGTYNEQFF
TRBV19	TRBD1	-	TRBJ2-7	TGTGCCAGTAGTAAACAGGGGTCTAACTCCTACGAGCAGTACTTC	CASSKQGSNSYEQYF
TRBV19	-	-	TRBJ1-1	TGTGCCAGTAGTATAACATCCAGGGATATTGAAGCTTTCTTT	CASSITSRDIEAFF
TRBV7-8	-	-	TRBJ1-2	TGTGCCAGCAGCCCTCGATTAGGCAGGGATAGAGGCTACACCTTC	CASSPRLGRDRGYTF
TRBV6-4	TRBD1	-	TRBJ2-5	TGTGCCGCAGACAGGGGGCGTTTTGAAGAGACCCAGTACTTC	CAADRGRFEETQYF
TRBV5-4	TRBD2	-	TRBJ2-5	TGTGCCAGCAGCCTGGGGCTTGGGGGGGAAGAGACCCAGTACTTC	CASSLGLGGEETQYF
TRBV5-5	-	-	TRBJ2-5	TGTGCCAGCAGCTTGGAGGGGACACTACCCCAAGAGACCCAGTACTTC	CASSLEGTLPQETQYF
TRBV5-1	TRBD2	-	TRBJ2-5	TGCGCCAGCAGCTTCGGACTAGCGGGGGTCAAAAGACAAGAGACCCAGTACTTC	CASSFGLAGVKRQETQYF
TRBV6-1	-	-	TRBJ1-1	TGTGCCAGCAGTCAGGACCCGGCCACTGAAGCTTTCTTT	CASSQDPATEAFF
TRBV10-3	-	-	TRBJ2-3	TGTGCCATCAGTGACGGCGGGACCACCACAGATACGCAGTATTTT	CAISDGGTTTDTQYF
TRBV4-3	-	-	TRBJ2-3	TGCGCCAGCAGCCGCGACCTAGCGGATACGCAGTATTTT	CASSRDLADTQYF
TRBV7-2	-	-	TRBJ2-3	TGTGCCAGCAGCCGCTCCGGGATTCCCACAGATACGCAGTATTTT	CASSRSGIPTDTQYF
TRBV5-1	TRBD1	-	TRBJ1-2	TGCGCCAGCAGCTCGGGACAGGAGTACTATGGCTACACCTTC	CASSSGQEYYGYTF
TRBV6-6	TRBD1	-	TRBJ1-1	TGTGCCAGCAGTCTGGGACAGATGAACACTGAAGCTTTCTTT	CASSLGQMNTEAFF
TRBV11-2	-	-	TRBJ2-7	TGTGCCAGCAGCGTGGGACACGGCCCCTCTTACGAGCAGTACTTC	CASSVGHGPSYEQYF
TRBV10-3	-	-	TRBJ1-2	TGTGCCATCAGTGAGTCCTCCACCCCTAACTATGGCCACACCTTC	CAISESSTPNYGHTF